This T cell receptor (beta chain) was retrieved from a study of monozygotic twins with inflammatory bowel disease. This CDR3 region has 13 residues. After re-calling the 5' RACE reads, TCRdb lists one entry per CDR3 protein, DNA absent. This listing includes 110,000 to 150,000 distinct CDR3 sequences. The origin of this receptor is a human donor with ulcerative colitis or Crohn's disease, or a healthy co-twin of an affected twin (not recorded which). The gene calls are TRBV12-3 or TRBV12-4 and TRBJ1-6. Sequences were obtained from blood. The CDR3 sequence is CASSLGGNSPLHF.